This TCR beta chain was documented in a study of T cell repertoires in cytomegalovirus infection. The CDR3 has 16 residues. Trimming pared 5 bases from V and 0 bases from J, leaving 14 bases between. Germline CDR1 is MNHEY and CDR2 is SVGEGT. Comments on this clonotype: The target antigen is unknown.

One entry per CDR3 protein, called by TCRdb with MiXCR from the reads. In the table there are 570,000 or so distinct CDR3 sequences, about 39% of which are singletons. The clonotype comes from a human donor in good health (CMV status not recorded). Some clones in this sample may be carry-over from other donors' samples. The chain combines TRBV6-2 or TRBV6-3 with TRBJ2-1; D uncertain. This specimen consisted of cultured PBMCs, obtained from culture after CMV antigen stimulation. The CDR3 here is CASSGPGRNSYNEQFF. The CDR3 nucleotides are TGTGCCAGCAGTGGGCCCGGTAGAAACTCCTACAATGAGCAGTTCTTC.